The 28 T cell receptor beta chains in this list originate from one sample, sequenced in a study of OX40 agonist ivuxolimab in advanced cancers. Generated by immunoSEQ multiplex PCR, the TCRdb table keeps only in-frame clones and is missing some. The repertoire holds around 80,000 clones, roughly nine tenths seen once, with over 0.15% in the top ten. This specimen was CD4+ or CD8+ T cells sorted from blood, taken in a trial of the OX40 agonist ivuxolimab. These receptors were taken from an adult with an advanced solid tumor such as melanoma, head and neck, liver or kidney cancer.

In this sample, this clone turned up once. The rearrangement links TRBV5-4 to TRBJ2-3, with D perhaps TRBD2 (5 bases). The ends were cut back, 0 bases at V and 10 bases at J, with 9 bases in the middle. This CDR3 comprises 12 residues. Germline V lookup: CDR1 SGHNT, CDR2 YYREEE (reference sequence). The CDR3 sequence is CASSLGEIAQYF. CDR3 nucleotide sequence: TGTGCCAGCAGCTTGGGGGAGATTGCGCAGTATTTT.

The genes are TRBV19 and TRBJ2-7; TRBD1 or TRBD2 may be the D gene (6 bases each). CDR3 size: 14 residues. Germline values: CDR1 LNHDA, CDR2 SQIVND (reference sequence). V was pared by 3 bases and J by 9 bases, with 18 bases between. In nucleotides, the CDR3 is TGTGCCAGTAGTATTAAAGGGGGGCAACAGTCGCAGTACTTC. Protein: CASSIKGGQQSQYF. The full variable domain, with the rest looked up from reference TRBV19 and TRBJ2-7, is DGGITQSPKYLFRKEGQNVTLSCEQNLNHDAMYWYRQDPGQGLRLIYYSQIVNDFQKGDIAEGYSVSREKKESFPLTVTSAQKNPTAFYLCASSIKGGQQSQYFGPGTRLTVT.

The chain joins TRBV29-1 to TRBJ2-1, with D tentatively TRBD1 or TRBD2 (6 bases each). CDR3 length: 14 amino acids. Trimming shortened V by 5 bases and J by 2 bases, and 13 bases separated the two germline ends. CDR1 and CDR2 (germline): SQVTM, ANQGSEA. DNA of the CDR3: TGCAGCGTTAGTTTTGGGGGGCCCTACAATGAGCAGTTCTTC. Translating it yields CSVSFGGPYNEQFF.

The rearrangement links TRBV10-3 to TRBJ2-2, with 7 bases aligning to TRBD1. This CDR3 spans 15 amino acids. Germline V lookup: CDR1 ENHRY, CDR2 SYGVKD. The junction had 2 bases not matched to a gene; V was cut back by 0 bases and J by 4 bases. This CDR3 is CAISESRQGTGELFF. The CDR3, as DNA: TGTGCCATCAGTGAGTCTCGACAGGGCACCGGGGAGCTGTTTTTT.

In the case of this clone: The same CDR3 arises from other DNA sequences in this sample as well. DNA of the CDR3: TGCGCCAGCAGCTTAGAACGGAGCACAGATACGCAGTATTTT. Amino acid sequence: CASSLERSTDTQYF. V and J are TRBV5-1 and TRBJ2-3; D uncertain. The CDR3 is 14 residues long. Germline V gene lookup returns CDR1 SGHRS and CDR2 YFSETQ. V lost 2 bases and J lost 0, with 7 bases in between.

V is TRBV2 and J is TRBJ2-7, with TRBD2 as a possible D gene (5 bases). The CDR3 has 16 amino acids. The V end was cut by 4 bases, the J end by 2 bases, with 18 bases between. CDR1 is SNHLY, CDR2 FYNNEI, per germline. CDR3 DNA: TGTGCCAGCAGTGGACCCCTAGCTGGGCCTACCTACGAGCAGTACTTC. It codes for CASSGPLAGPTYEQYF.

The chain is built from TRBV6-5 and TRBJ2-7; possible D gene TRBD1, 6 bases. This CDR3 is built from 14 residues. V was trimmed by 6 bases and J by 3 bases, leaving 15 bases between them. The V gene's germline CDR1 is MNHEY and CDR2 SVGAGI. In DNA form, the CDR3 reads TGTGCCAGCAGAAGAGAGGGACAAAACTACGAGCAGTACTTC. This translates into CASRREGQNYEQYF.

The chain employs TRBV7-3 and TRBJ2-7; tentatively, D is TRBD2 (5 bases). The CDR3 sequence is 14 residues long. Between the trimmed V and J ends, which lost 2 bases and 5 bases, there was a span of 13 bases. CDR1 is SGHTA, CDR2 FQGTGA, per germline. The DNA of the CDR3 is TGTGCCAGCAGCTTACGGCTAGCTGTTGACGAGCAGTACTTC. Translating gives CASSLRLAVDEQYF.

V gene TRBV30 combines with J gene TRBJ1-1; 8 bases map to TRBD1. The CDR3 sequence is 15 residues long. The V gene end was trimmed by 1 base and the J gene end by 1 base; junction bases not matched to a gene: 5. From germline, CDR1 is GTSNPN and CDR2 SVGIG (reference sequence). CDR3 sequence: CAWSGDRRRNTEAFF. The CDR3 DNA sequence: TGTGCCTGGAGTGGGGACAGGCGGCGGAACACTGAAGCTTTCTTT.

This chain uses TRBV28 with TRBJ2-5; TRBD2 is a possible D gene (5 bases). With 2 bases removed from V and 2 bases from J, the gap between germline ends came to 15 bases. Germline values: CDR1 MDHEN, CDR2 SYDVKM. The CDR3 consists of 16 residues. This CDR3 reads CASSLHAPGRQETQYF. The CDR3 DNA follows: TGTGCCAGCAGTTTACACGCGCCGGGAAGACAAGAGACCCAGTACTTC. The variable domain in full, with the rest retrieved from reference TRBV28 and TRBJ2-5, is DVKVTQSSRYLVKRTGEKVFLECVQDMDHENMFWYRQDPGLGLRLIYFSYDVKMKEKGDIPEGYSVSREKKERFSLILESASTNQTSMYLCASSLHAPGRQETQYFGPGTRLLVL.

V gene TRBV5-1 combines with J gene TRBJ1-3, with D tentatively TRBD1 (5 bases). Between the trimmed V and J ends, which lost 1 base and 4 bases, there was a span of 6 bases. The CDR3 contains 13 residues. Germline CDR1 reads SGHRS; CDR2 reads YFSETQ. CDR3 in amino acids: CASSLNRGNTIYF. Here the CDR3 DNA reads TGCGCCAGCAGCTTGAACAGGGGAAACACCATATATTTT.

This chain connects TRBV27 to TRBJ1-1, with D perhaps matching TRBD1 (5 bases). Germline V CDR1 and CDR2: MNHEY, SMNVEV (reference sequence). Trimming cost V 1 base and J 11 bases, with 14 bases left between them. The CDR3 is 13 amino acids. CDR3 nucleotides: TGTGCCAGCAGTTTATTATTTGGGGGAGAGGCTTTCTTT. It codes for CASSLLFGGEAFF.

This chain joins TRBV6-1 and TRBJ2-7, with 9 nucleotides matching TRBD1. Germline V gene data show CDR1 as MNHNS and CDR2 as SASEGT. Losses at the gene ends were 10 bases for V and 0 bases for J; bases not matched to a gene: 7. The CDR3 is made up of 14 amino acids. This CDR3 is CATKGQGVSYEQYF. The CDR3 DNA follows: TGTGCCACGAAGGGACAGGGCGTCTCCTACGAGCAGTACTTC.

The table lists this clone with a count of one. CDR3 in amino acids: CASSLGGVHSPLHF. CDR3 coding DNA: TGTGCCAGCAGCTTAGGAGGGGTTCATTCACCCCTCCACTTT. This chain links TRBV5-8 with TRBJ1-6; D may be TRBD1 (5 bases). The germline V gene encodes CDR1 SGHTS and CDR2 YDEGEE. V lost 2 bases, J lost 8 bases, and 11 bases lay in between. The CDR3 length is 14 residues.

Here the CDR3 DNA reads TGTGCCAGCAGCTTTATAAATTCCGAAGAGACCCAGTACTTC. This gives the protein CASSFINSEETQYF. J is TRBJ2-5 and V is TRBV5-4; D unresolved. The germline CDR1 and CDR2 sequences are SGHNT and YYREEE (reference sequence). The CDR3 runs 14 residues. V lost 2 bases to trimming and J lost 3 bases, with 11 bases between them.

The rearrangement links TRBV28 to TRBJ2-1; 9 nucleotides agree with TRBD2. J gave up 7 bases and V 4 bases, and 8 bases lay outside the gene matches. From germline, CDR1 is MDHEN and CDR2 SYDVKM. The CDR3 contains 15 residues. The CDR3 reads CASSWTSANNNEQFF. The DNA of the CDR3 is TGTGCCAGCAGTTGGACTAGCGCTAATAATAATGAGCAGTTCTTC.

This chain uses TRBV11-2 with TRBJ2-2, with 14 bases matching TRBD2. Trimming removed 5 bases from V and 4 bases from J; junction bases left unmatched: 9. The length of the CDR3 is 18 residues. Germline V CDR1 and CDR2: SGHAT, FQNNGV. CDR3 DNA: TGTGCCAGCAGCCCGGGACTAGCGGGAGTTCGTGGCACCGGGGAGCTGTTTTTT. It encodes CASSPGLAGVRGTGELFF.

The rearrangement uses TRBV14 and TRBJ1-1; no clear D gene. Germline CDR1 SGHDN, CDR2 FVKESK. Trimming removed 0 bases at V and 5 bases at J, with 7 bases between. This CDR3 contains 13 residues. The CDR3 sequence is CASSQDYATEAFF. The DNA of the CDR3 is TGTGCCAGCAGCCAAGATTATGCTACTGAAGCTTTCTTT.

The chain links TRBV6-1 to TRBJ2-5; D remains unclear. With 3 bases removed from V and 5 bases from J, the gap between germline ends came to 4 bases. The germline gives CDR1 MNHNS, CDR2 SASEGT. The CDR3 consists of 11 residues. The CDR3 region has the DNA TGTGCCAGCAGTGAGTGGGAGACCCAGTACTTC. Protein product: CASSEWETQYF.

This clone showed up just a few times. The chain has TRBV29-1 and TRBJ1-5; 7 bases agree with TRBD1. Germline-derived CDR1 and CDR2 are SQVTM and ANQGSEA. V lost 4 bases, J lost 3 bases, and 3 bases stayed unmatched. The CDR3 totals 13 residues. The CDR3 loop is CSVADRVNQPQHF. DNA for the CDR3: TGCAGCGTTGCAGACAGGGTCAATCAGCCCCAGCATTTT.

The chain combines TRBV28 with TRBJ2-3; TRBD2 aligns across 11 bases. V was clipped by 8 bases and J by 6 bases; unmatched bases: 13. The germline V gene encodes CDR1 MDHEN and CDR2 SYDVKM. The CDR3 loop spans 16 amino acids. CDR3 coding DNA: TGTGCCAGCCGCACTATGGGTAGCGGGAGGGTGGATACGCAGTATTTT. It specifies CASRTMGSGRVDTQYF.

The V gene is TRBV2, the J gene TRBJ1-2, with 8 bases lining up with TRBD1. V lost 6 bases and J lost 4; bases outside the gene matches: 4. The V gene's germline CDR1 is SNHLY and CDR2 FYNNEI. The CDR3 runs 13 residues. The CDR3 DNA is TGTGCCAGCAGCGACAGGGGTCTCTATGGCTACACCTTC. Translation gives CASSDRGLYGYTF.

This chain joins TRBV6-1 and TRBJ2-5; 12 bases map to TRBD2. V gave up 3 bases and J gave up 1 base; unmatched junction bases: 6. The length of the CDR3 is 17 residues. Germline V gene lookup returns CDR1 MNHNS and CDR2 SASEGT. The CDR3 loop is CASSENLAGGFQETQYF. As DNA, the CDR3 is TGTGCCAGCAGTGAGAATCTAGCGGGAGGGTTCCAAGAGACCCAGTACTTC.

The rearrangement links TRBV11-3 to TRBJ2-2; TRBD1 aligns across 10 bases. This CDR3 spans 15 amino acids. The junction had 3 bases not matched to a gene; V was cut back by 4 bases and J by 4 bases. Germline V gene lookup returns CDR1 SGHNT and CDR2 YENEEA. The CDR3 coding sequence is TGTGCCAGCAGCTCCCGGACAGGGGGCACCGGGGAGCTGTTTTTT. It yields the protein CASSSRTGGTGELFF. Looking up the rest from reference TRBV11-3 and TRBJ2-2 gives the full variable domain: EAGVVQSPRYKIIEKKQPVAFWCNPISGHNTLYWYLQNLGQGPELLIRYENEEAVDDSQLPKDRFSAERLKGVDSTLKIQPAELGDSAVYLCASSSRTGGTGELFFGEGSRLTVL.

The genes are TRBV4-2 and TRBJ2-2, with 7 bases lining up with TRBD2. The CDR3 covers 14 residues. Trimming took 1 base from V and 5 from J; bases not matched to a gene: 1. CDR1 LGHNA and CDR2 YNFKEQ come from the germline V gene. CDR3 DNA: TGTGCCAGCAGCCAAGTCGGGGGGACCGGGGAGCTGTTTTTT. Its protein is CASSQVGGTGELFF.

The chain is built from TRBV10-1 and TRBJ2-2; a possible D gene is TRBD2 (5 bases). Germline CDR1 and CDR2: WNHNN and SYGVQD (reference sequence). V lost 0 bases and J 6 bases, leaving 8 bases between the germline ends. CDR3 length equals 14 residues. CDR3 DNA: TGCGCCAGCAGTGAGTCTGGTAGCGCCGGGGAGCTGTTTTTT. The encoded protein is CASSESGSAGELFF.

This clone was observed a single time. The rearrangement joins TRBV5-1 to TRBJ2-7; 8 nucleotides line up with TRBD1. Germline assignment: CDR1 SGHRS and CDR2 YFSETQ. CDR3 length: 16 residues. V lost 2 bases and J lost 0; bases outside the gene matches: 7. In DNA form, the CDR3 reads TGCGCCAGCAGCTTCCCCGGACAGGGAATCTCCTACGAGCAGTACTTC. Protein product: CASSFPGQGISYEQYF.

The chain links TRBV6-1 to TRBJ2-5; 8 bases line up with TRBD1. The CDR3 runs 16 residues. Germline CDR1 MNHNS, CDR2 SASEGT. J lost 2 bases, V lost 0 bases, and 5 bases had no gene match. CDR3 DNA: TGTGCCAGCAGTGAAGCGCGGGGACAGGTTCAAGAGACCCAGTACTTC. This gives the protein CASSEARGQVQETQYF.